The 31 T cell receptor beta chains below all came from one sample that was sequenced in a study of blood T cells in healthy people across ages. Then a second PCR, running about 7 to 11 cycles, was carried out with a sample-barcoded 5' primer and a J-beta primer mix. MiXCR was run by TCRdb on the 5' RACE reads, yielding one entry per CDR3 protein. The data show about 1,500,000 distinct CDR3 sequences, roughly 45% seen once. Sequencing was performed on blood. Receptors originate from a woman aged 18-35 years in good health.

The V and J genes are TRBV7-9 and TRBJ1-5; tentatively, D is TRBD1 (5 bases). Germline V CDR1 and CDR2: SEHNR, FQNEAQ (reference sequence). This CDR3 region has 14 residues. V lost 5 bases, J lost 7 bases, and 15 bases lay in between. DNA of the CDR3: TGTGCCAGCAGCGGGACGGAGGGGAGGCAGCCCCAGCATTTT. Translation gives CASSGTEGRQPQHF.

This clonotype was counted only a few times. V usage is TRBV20-1 and J usage is TRBJ2-7; the match to TRBD1 covers 7 bases. Germline V lookup: CDR1 DFQATT, CDR2 SNEGSKA (reference sequence). Trimming removed 3 bases from V and 2 bases from J; junction bases left unmatched: 10. This CDR3 is built from 15 residues. CDR3 loop: CSASYPRQGTYEQYF. CDR3 sequence (DNA): TGCAGTGCTAGCTACCCCCGACAGGGTACCTACGAGCAGTACTTC.

The J gene is TRBJ2-7, the V gene TRBV7-2; D is uncertain. V lost 2 bases, J lost 7 bases, and 18 bases lay in between. Germline V gives CDR1 SGHTA, CDR2 FQGNSA. The CDR3 sequence is 15 residues long. The CDR3 loop is CASSLLGGMFEEQYF. For the CDR3, the DNA is TGTGCCAGCAGCTTATTGGGCGGTATGTTCGAAGAGCAGTACTTC.

There are a few counts of this clonotype. J is TRBJ1-6 and V is TRBV20-1; D may be TRBD1 (6 bases). Germline V lookup: CDR1 DFQATT, CDR2 SNEGSKA (reference sequence). The CDR3 totals 15 residues. The V end was cut by 1 base, the J end by 7 bases, with 14 bases between. CDR3 residues: CSARGGGAGNSPLHF. The CDR3 nucleotides read TGCAGTGCTAGAGGTGGGGGCGCAGGGAATTCACCCCTCCACTTT.

This rearrangement joins TRBV4-1 to TRBJ2-3; possibly TRBD2 for D (5 bases). Germline assignment: CDR1 MGHRA and CDR2 YSYEKL. With 5 bases removed from V and 0 bases from J, the gap between germline ends came to 12 bases. The CDR3 sequence is 15 residues long. Here the CDR3 DNA reads TGCGCCAGCAGCGATAGTCGGGGAAGCACAGATACGCAGTATTTT. Translating it yields CASSDSRGSTDTQYF.

The gene calls are TRBV29-1 and TRBJ1-2; D unclear. From germline, CDR1 is SQVTM and CDR2 ANQGSEA. The CDR3 is made up of 16 amino acids. V shed 2 bases and J shed 5 bases, with 21 bases lying between them. CDR3 region: CSVEPKKFSEKYGYTF. DNA of the CDR3: TGCAGCGTTGAACCAAAAAAGTTCAGTGAGAAGTATGGCTACACCTTC.

This clonotype occurred once. The chain links TRBV12-3 or TRBV12-4 to TRBJ2-7; the D gene could be TRBD1 or TRBD2 (5 bases each). The CDR3 contains 15 residues. Trimming took 3 bases from V and 3 from J, leaving 15 bases between them. CDR3 amino acids: CASSFRQGGYYEQYF. CDR3 bases: TGTGCCAGCAGTTTCCGGCAGGGCGGGTACTACGAGCAGTACTTC.

This clonotype was seen a handful of times. The chain joins TRBV12-3 or TRBV12-4 to TRBJ1-5, with 8 nucleotides matching TRBD1. The V segment lost 1 base and the J segment 4 bases; nucleotides outside the gene matches: 3. The CDR3 contains 15 residues. The CDR3 coding sequence is TGTGCCAGCAGTTTAGGGACAGGGAATAATCAGCCCCAGCATTTT. Protein: CASSLGTGNNQPQHF.

This clonotype was recorded a few times. The V call is TRBV2, the J call TRBJ1-1; D might be TRBD1 (5 bases). This CDR3 spans 13 amino acids. Germline CDR1 is SNHLY and CDR2 is FYNNEI. V lost 8 bases to trimming and J lost 1 base, with 11 bases between them. In nucleotides, the CDR3 is TGTGCCAGCGGCGGGGGGTGGAACACTGAAGCTTTCTTT. Translating gives CASGGGWNTEAFF.

CDR3 nucleotides: TGTGCCAGCAGTGAAGCGCTTTTGTGGGAGAGGGGCTCCTACGAGCAGTACTTC. It translates to CASSEALLWERGSYEQYF. V usage is TRBV6-1 and J usage is TRBJ2-7, with D tentatively TRBD1 or TRBD2 (5 bases each). V was trimmed by 0 bases and J by 0 bases, leaving 18 bases between them. The CDR3 is made up of 18 amino acids. CDR1 and CDR2 (germline): MNHNS, SASEGT.

CDR3 DNA sequence: TGTGCCAGCAGCGGAACAGGGGATTTGGACACTGAAGCTTTCTTT. It is translated as CASSGTGDLDTEAFF. This chain joins TRBV9 and TRBJ1-1; TRBD1 aligns across 7 bases. Trimming removed 3 bases from V and 3 bases from J; junction bases left unmatched: 8. The CDR3 consists of 15 residues. Germline loops: CDR1 SGDLS, CDR2 YYNGEE.

The CDR3 loop is CASTLDGYEQYF. The CDR3 DNA follows: TGTGCCAGCACTTTGGACGGCTACGAGCAGTACTTC. The chain carries TRBV7-9 and TRBJ2-7; D not resolved. The CDR3 extends over 12 amino acids. Germline-derived CDR1 and CDR2 are SEHNR and FQNEAQ (reference sequence). V was pared by 7 bases and J by 3 bases, with 10 bases between.

This clonotype has just a few counts. The chain links TRBV27 to TRBJ2-7; TRBD2 aligns across 9 bases. Germline V CDR1 and CDR2: MNHEY, SMNVEV (reference sequence). J was trimmed by 7 bases and V by 5 bases; bases with no gene match: 18. This CDR3 is built from 17 residues. This chain's CDR3 is CASSPTPLAGLYNEQYF. In DNA, the CDR3 is TGTGCCAGCAGTCCTACCCCACTAGCGGGCCTCTACAATGAGCAGTACTTC.

CDR3 sequence reads: CASSSRQGPVSNQPQHF. In DNA, the CDR3 is TGCGCCAGCAGCTCTCGACAGGGGCCTGTTAGCAATCAGCCCCAGCATTTT. The chain joins TRBV4-1 to TRBJ1-5, with 8 bases aligning to TRBD1. CDR3 length: 17 residues. The V segment lost 5 bases and the J segment 0 bases; nucleotides outside the gene matches: 9. Per the germline V gene, CDR1 is MGHRA and CDR2 is YSYEKL.

The chain carries TRBV4-2 and TRBJ2-1; 7 nucleotides line up with TRBD2. The DNA end lines up better with TRBJ2-7; the J call may be wrong. The CDR3 consists of 15 residues. Germline V gives CDR1 LGHNA, CDR2 YNFKEQ. Written as DNA, the CDR3 is TGTGCCAGCAAACCTTCTAGCGGACCCTACAATGAGCAGTACTTC. It yields the protein CASKPSSGPYNEQYF.

The chain employs TRBV2 and TRBJ2-5; 8 bases fit TRBD2. The CDR3 spans 12 residues. In germline, CDR1 is SNHLY, CDR2 FYNNEI. After removal of 9 bases from V and 5 bases from J, the junction contained 5 bases not matched to a gene. The CDR3 DNA sequence: TGTGCCAGTGCGGGGGGAGAGGAGACCCAGTACTTC. Its protein product is CASAGGEETQYF.

This clonotype was seen just once. J is TRBJ1-1 and V is TRBV6-1; D unresolved. Germline V gene data show CDR1 as MNHNS and CDR2 as SASEGT. This CDR3 has 15 residues. The V and J ends lost 5 bases and 1 base respectively, with 14 bases between them. The CDR3 nucleotides read TGTGCCAGCAGTCTATGGGTCAGAAAGAACACTGAAGCTTTCTTT. It is translated as CASSLWVRKNTEAFF.

This chain joins TRBV6-5 and TRBJ2-1; D is perhaps TRBD1 (5 bases). The CDR3 contains 13 residues. The germline V gene has CDR1 MNHEY and CDR2 SVGAGI. Trimming removed 6 bases at V and 0 bases at J, with 6 bases between. CDR3 nucleotide sequence: TGTGCCAGCAGACAGGACTCCTACAATGAGCAGTTCTTC. Protein product: CASRQDSYNEQFF.

This clonotype has a handful of counts. CDR3 DNA sequence: TGTGCCAGCAGCTTACAGGAGGGCTACAATGAGCAGTTCTTC. Protein sequence: CASSLQEGYNEQFF. This chain links TRBV7-2 with TRBJ2-1; D is possibly TRBD2 (6 bases). The CDR3 runs to 14 residues. CDR1 and CDR2 from the germline V gene are SGHTA and FQGNSA. V lost 2 bases, J lost 3 bases, and 8 bases lay in between.

This sequence joins TRBV3-1 and TRBJ2-7; either TRBD1 or TRBD2 may fit D (5 bases each). From germline, CDR1 is LGHDT and CDR2 YNNKEL (reference sequence). This CDR3 contains 15 residues. V lost 4 bases and J 0 bases, leaving 13 bases between the germline ends. Here the CDR3 reads CASSPLRDHSYEQYF. CDR3 in DNA: TGTGCCAGCAGCCCACTCCGGGACCACTCCTACGAGCAGTACTTC.

This clonotype was observed a single time. It may be a read error: a sequence one base away is much more abundant. V is TRBV4-2 and J is TRBJ2-7; 10 nucleotides align to TRBD2. The J segment lost 1 base and the V segment lost 3 bases, leaving 9 bases of the junction unmatched. Germline V gives CDR1 LGHNA, CDR2 YNFKEQ. CDR3 length: 17 amino acids. CDR3 in DNA: TGTGCCAGCAGCCATCGGTGGACTAGCGGCGGTTCCTACGAGCAGTACTTC. Translated: CASSHRWTSGGSYEQYF.

The rearrangement uses TRBV5-6 and TRBJ2-2; D is unresolved. Germline CDR1 SGHDT, CDR2 YYEEEE. V lost 2 bases, J lost 3 bases, and 14 bases lay in between. This CDR3 region has 16 residues. This chain's CDR3 is CASSLGGRVDTGELFF. The CDR3 DNA reads as TGTGCCAGCAGCTTAGGTGGCAGAGTTGACACCGGGGAGCTGTTTTTT.

In regard to this clonotype: This sequence may be a read error, since a much larger clone differs from it by one base. V is TRBV15 and J is TRBJ2-1; tentative D call: TRBD2 (5 bases). CDR1 and CDR2 from the germline V gene are LNHNV and YYDKDF (reference sequence). There are 16 residues in the CDR3. V dropped 1 base and J dropped 10 bases, with 20 bases sitting between them. CDR3: CATSRAGFGIGNEQFF. In DNA form, the CDR3 reads TGTGCCACCAGCAGAGCTGGTTTCGGGATAGGAAACGAGCAGTTCTTC.

This rearrangement joins TRBV3-1 to TRBJ2-2, with 7 bases fitting TRBD1. This CDR3 region has 15 residues. Germline V lookup: CDR1 LGHDT, CDR2 YNNKEL (reference sequence). V was clipped by 4 bases and J by 9 bases; unmatched bases: 11. In DNA form, the CDR3 reads TGTGCCAGCAGCCCCCCGCAGGGGGAGCGGAGGGAGCTGTTTTTT. Its protein product is CASSPPQGERRELFF.

The sample holds a few counts of this clonotype. The genes are TRBV5-1 and TRBJ2-3; TRBD2 aligns across 11 bases. From germline, CDR1 is SGHRS and CDR2 YFSETQ. The CDR3 covers 16 residues. J lost 6 bases, V lost 3 bases, and 9 bases had no gene match. The CDR3 sequence is CASSYDLAGGLDTQYF. The CDR3 DNA follows: TGCGCCAGCAGCTATGACTTAGCGGGGGGGTTGGATACGCAGTATTTT.

About this clonotype: Sequence at one end of the junction differs from germline and may be a read error. This rearrangement joins TRBV12-3 or TRBV12-4 to TRBJ2-7; possible D gene TRBD1, 7 bases. The CDR3 contains 15 residues. CDR3 in DNA: TGTGCCGGCAGGCGCGGGACAGCAGACGCCTACGAGCAGTACTTC. It encodes CAGRRGTADAYEQYF.

J is TRBJ2-7 and V is TRBV2, with D possibly TRBD2 on 5 matching bases. The J call is doubtful: the DNA matches TRBJ2-5 better. Germline loops: CDR1 SNHLY, CDR2 FYNNEI. This CDR3 has 12 residues. CDR3 sequence: CASTEREETQYF. CDR3 nucleotides: TGTGCCAGCACCGAAAGGGAGGAGACCCAGTACTTC.

This clonotype showed up just a few times. The rearrangement uses TRBV27 and TRBJ2-7; D is ambiguous. The CDR3 has 13 residues. V was cut by 6 bases and J by 0 bases, with 9 bases left in between. The germline CDR1 and CDR2 sequences are MNHEY and SMNVEV (reference sequence). DNA of the CDR3: TGTGCCAGCAGGAGCCAGAGCTCCTACGAGCAGTACTTC. Protein: CASRSQSSYEQYF.

This clonotype occurred a few times. The rearrangement links TRBV20-1 to TRBJ2-4, with D possibly matching TRBD2 (6 bases). The DNA end lines up better with TRBJ2-7; the J call may be wrong. Germline V gene sequence: CDR1 DFQATT, CDR2 SNEGSKA (reference sequence). The CDR3 totals 15 residues. CDR3 residues: CSARIPRGETYEQYF. The CDR3 DNA reads TGCAGTGCTAGGATACCCCGCGGGGAGACCTACGAGCAGTACTTC.

This clonotype was found a few times. The rearrangement links TRBV6-1 to TRBJ1-2, with D possibly being TRBD1 (5 bases). This CDR3 is built from 15 residues. V lost 5 bases and J lost 6, with 19 bases in between. Germline V gene sequence: CDR1 MNHNS, CDR2 SASEGT. CDR3 amino acids: CASSSIEGMGHGYTF. CDR3 DNA: TGTGCCAGCAGTTCTATAGAGGGGATGGGACATGGCTACACCTTC.

This clonotype was detected a few times. The chain recombines TRBV20-1 with TRBJ2-3, with D perhaps TRBD2 (6 bases). Germline CDR1 DFQATT, CDR2 SNEGSKA (reference sequence). The CDR3 is 16 residues long. Trimming removed 0 bases at V and 4 bases at J, with 17 bases between. The CDR3 nucleotides read TGCAGTGCTAGAGATATTCTAGCGTTTCAGCCAGATACGCAGTATTTT. Encoded protein: CSARDILAFQPDTQYF.